Listed here are 17 T cell receptor beta chains from one sample, sequenced in a study of kidney transplant recipient with SARS-CoV-2 infection. TCRdb re-called the reads with MiXCR, one entry per CDR3 protein. The sample lists fewer than 250,000 distinct CDR3 sequences, 25% to 30% occurring once. The material was a blood sample, obtained at baseline and on day 111 from a kidney transplant recipient. The source is a young adult male patient who had COVID-19 and was a kidney transplant recipient. Some T cells may originate from the graft donor.

This clonotype was picked up many times. The CDR3 here is CASSGSGPISIRTEAFF. CDR3 sequence (DNA): TGTGCCAGCAGCGGATCCGGTCCCATTTCAATTCGCACTGAAGCTTTCTTT. The rearrangement joins TRBV3-1 to TRBJ1-1; D is uncertain. Germline CDR1 reads LGHDT; CDR2 reads YNNKEL (reference sequence). The CDR3 runs 17 residues. V gave up 5 bases and J gave up 4 bases, with 23 bases separating them.

The rearrangement links TRBV6-5 to TRBJ1-3, with D perhaps TRBD1 (5 bases). Looked up from germline, CDR1 is MNHEY and CDR2 is SVGAGI. Trimming removed 2 bases from V and 1 base from J, with 12 bases in between. The CDR3 runs to 16 residues. This chain's CDR3 is CASSYGLGASGNTIYF. CDR3 nucleotide sequence: TGTGCCAGCAGTTACGGACTCGGGGCGTCTGGAAACACCATATATTTT.

Concerning this clonotype: This may be a read error, as it is one base from a much larger clone. The chain links TRBV24-1 to TRBJ1-3; possible D gene TRBD1, 6 bases. V was trimmed by 5 bases and J by 2 bases, leaving 15 bases between them. The CDR3 runs 16 residues. The germline V gene encodes CDR1 KGHDR and CDR2 SFDVKD. CDR3: CATSGDRSATGNTIYF. The CDR3 bases are TGTGCCACCAGTGGCGACAGGTCGGCGACTGGAAACACCATATATTTT.

In regard to this clonotype: The junction differs from germline at one of its ends, possibly a read error. This chain uses TRBV5-1 with TRBJ2-2; D perhaps matches TRBD1 (6 bases). Germline CDR1 reads SGHRS; CDR2 reads YFSETQ. The CDR3 spans 16 residues. The CDR3 nucleotides are TGCGCCAACAGCTTGGTGACAGGCTACCCCACCGGGGAGCTGTTTTTT. Its protein is CANSLVTGYPTGELFF.

This clonotype was observed a handful of times. The chain's CDR3 is CASSHSGLELNTQYF. Written as DNA, the CDR3 is TGTGCCAGCAGCCACTCGGGACTAGAGTTAAATACGCAGTATTTT. The chain has TRBV6-5 and TRBJ2-3; 8 bases are a match to TRBD2. The germline gives CDR1 MNHEY, CDR2 SVGAGI. The CDR3 extends over 15 amino acids. V shed 6 bases and J 7 bases; nucleotides not matched to a gene: 12.

To note about this clonotype: This may arise from a read error, as a much more abundant clone is one base away. The rearrangement uses TRBV12-3 or TRBV12-4 and TRBJ1-4; D is undetermined. The CDR3 loop spans 15 amino acids. Trimming cost V 1 base and J 6 bases, with 12 bases left between them. CDR3 loop: CASSLGSETDEKLFF. CDR3 DNA: TGTGCCAGCAGTTTAGGATCGGAGACTGATGAAAAACTGTTTTTT.

This clonotype occurred a few times. This chain links TRBV20-1 with TRBJ2-1; weak D call: TRBD2 (5 bases). The V end was cut by 2 bases, the J end by 2 bases, with 7 bases between. CDR1 and CDR2 (germline): DFQATT, SNEGSKA (reference sequence). The CDR3 length is 13 residues. The CDR3 sequence: CSARLAPYNEQFF. The DNA for the CDR3 is TGCAGTGCTAGACTAGCTCCCTACAATGAGCAGTTCTTC.

This clonotype occurred a few times. The DNA is omitted, as the CDR3 cannot be located on it reliably, and the CDR3 follows TCRdb's listing. The chain couples TRBV7-5 to TRBJ1-2. TRBV7-5 is a pseudogene locus. With termini counted, the CDR3 has 19 amino acids. CDR3 loop: CISVPERCHEVGKTYGYTF.

This clonotype was observed at least ten times. CDR3 region: CASSFTGGRGTGELFF. The CDR3 region has the DNA TGTGCCAGCAGCTTTACGGGAGGGCGCGGCACCGGGGAGCTGTTTTTT. The chain links TRBV11-2 to TRBJ2-2; 8 bases fit TRBD2. The CDR3 has 16 residues. In germline, CDR1 is SGHAT, CDR2 FQNNGV. Trimming cost V 3 bases and J 4 bases; bases outside gene matches: 7.

With respect to this clonotype: Since a much larger clone is just one base distant, this may be a read error. This chain links TRBV7-9 with TRBJ2-1, with D possibly being TRBD2 (6 bases). This CDR3 has 17 residues. Germline CDR1 and CDR2: SEHNR and FQNEAQ (reference sequence). The DNA for the CDR3 is TGTGCCAGCAGCTCCGGAGGCCGACTCGCGGAGGGGAATGAGCGGTTCTTC. Encoded protein: CASSSGGRLAEGNERFF.

Remarks on this clonotype: Its ends do not fully match the called genes, so a read error is possible. The V gene is TRBV10-2, the J gene TRBJ1-6; a possible D gene is TRBD1 (6 bases). The CDR3 sequence is 13 residues long. The germline V gene has CDR1 WSHSY and CDR2 SAAADI. In nucleotides, the CDR3 is TGCGCCAGCCGGGACACCTATAATTCACCCCTCTACTTT. It translates to CASRDTYNSPLYF.

This clonotype was counted ten times or more. The chain is built from TRBV3-1 and TRBJ2-2; tentative D call: TRBD1 (6 bases). CDR1 and CDR2 (germline): LGHDT, YNNKEL (reference sequence). The CDR3 totals 14 residues. Trimming left V 4 bases short and J 4 bases short, with 10 bases between. The CDR3 DNA follows: TGTGCCAGCAGCCTTAGACAGGTCACCGGGGAGCTGTTTTTT. It is translated as CASSLRQVTGELFF.

The chain is built from TRBV11-2 and TRBJ2-1; TRBD2 might be the D (7 bases). From germline, CDR1 is SGHAT and CDR2 FQNNGV. The CDR3 totals 16 residues. V lost 7 bases and J 8 bases, leaving 24 bases between the germline ends. CDR3 bases: TGTGCCAGCACCAGGAGAGGGGGGAGGGTGTCCCATGAGCAGTTCTTC. Residues: CASTRRGGRVSHEQFF.

Comment on this clonotype: A much larger clone sits a single nucleotide away, making a read error possible. The chain recombines TRBV5-1 with TRBJ2-2; maybe TRBD2 (6 bases). Germline lookup yields CDR1 SGHRS and CDR2 YFSETQ. The CDR3 sequence is 16 residues long. V was cut by 0 bases and J by 4 bases, with 13 bases left in between. CDR3 loop: CASSLVTGVVTGELFF. The CDR3 nucleotides are TGCGCCAGCAGCTTGGTTACGGGGGTGGTCACCGGGGAGCTGTTTTTT.

With regard to this clonotype: This may come from a read error, since a much larger clone is one base off. The chain is built from TRBV28 and TRBJ1-2; D uncertain. The germline V and J ends were trimmed by 8 bases and 12 bases, with 13 bases remaining between them. This CDR3 spans 10 amino acids. The V gene's germline CDR1 is MDHEN and CDR2 SYDVKM. Here the CDR3 DNA reads TGTGCCAGCGCTGGGGTAGGCCACACCTTC. Translation: CASAGVGHTF.

Concerning this clonotype: A much larger clone is a single base away; this may be a read error. V gene TRBV9 combines with J gene TRBJ2-7; 7 positions agree with TRBD2. Germline trimming cut 4 bases from V and 2 bases from J; bases unmatched to any gene: 12. CDR1 and CDR2 from the germline V gene are SGDLS and YYNGEE. This CDR3 comprises 16 residues. Written as DNA, the CDR3 is TGTGCCAGCAGCCCCTTGAGTCTAGCGGATACCTACGAGCAGTACTTC. This translates into CASSPLSLADTYEQYF.

This clonotype was observed many times. V is TRBV3-1 and J is TRBJ1-2; no clear D gene. The CDR3 loop spans 17 amino acids. Looked up from germline, CDR1 is LGHDT and CDR2 is YNNKEL (reference sequence). The V end lost 5 bases, the J end lost 4 bases, and 23 bases lay between the germline ends. This chain's CDR3 is CASSSVITLRKTYGYTF. CDR3 sequence (DNA): TGTGCCAGCAGCTCTGTTATCACCCTTCGAAAGACCTATGGCTACACCTTC.